A single sample is the source of the 22 T cell receptor beta chains below, sequenced in a study of cytomegalovirus exposure and HLA in healthy donors. PCR involved 60 Vbeta and 13 Jbeta primers. Libraries were prepared by immunoSEQ multiplex PCR; TCRdb keeps only in-frame clonotypes and omits some of them. Of 110,000 to 150,000 clones listed, roughly 9.7% are singletons. Sequencing was done on a sample of PBMCs. Source of these receptors: a man in his fifties or sixties in good health and CMV-seronegative.

This clone was seen a few times. The chain uses TRBV19 and TRBJ2-2, with a weak D call TRBD2 (6 bases). Trimming removed 6 bases at V and 2 bases at J, with 13 bases between. Germline values: CDR1 LNHDA, CDR2 SQIVND (reference sequence). The CDR3 contains 15 residues. CDR3 residues: CASRLWGVNTGELFF. CDR3 in DNA: TGTGCCAGTAGGTTGTGGGGGGTAAACACCGGGGAGCTGTTTTTT.

This clone appeared a few times. V gene TRBV23-1 combines with J gene TRBJ1-2, with D perhaps matching TRBD1 (5 bases). TRBV23-1 is reported as an ORF; its role is uncertain. Between the trimmed V and J ends, which lost 3 bases and 2 bases, there was a span of 16 bases. This CDR3 has 16 residues. The CDR3 DNA is TGCGCCAGCAGTCAGCCCCCACCGGACACGAACTATGGCTACACCTTC. Translated: CASSQPPPDTNYGYTF.

The table lists this clone with many counts. The chain combines TRBV6-6 with TRBJ1-1; D ambiguous. The CDR3 has 13 amino acids. Deletions cut 6 bases from V and 0 bases from J, with 8 bases between. Germline loops: CDR1 MNHNY, CDR2 SVGAGI (reference sequence). The DNA for the CDR3 is TGTGCCAGCAGAGAGTTGATGAACACTGAAGCTTTCTTT. The encoded protein is CASRELMNTEAFF.

The gene calls are TRBV19 and TRBJ2-1; weak D call: TRBD1 (5 bases). The V end was cut by 3 bases, the J end by 7 bases, with 16 bases between. CDR1 and CDR2 (germline): LNHDA, SQIVND (reference sequence). The CDR3 has 15 amino acids. CDR3 nucleotide sequence: TGTGCCAGTAGTATCTTTTTACAGGCTGAGAATGAGCAGTTCTTC. Translation: CASSIFLQAENEQFF.

This clone was counted a few times. This chain links TRBV15 with TRBJ1-5, with 7 bases aligning to TRBD1. With 1 base clipped from V and 0 bases from J, the junction kept 9 bases outside the gene matches. Germline CDR1 reads LNHNV; CDR2 reads YYDKDF (reference sequence). There are 18 residues in the CDR3. The CDR3 nucleotides are TGTGCCACCAGCAGAGGCAAGGGACAGTTCTATAGCAATCAGCCCCAGCATTTT. This gives the protein CATSRGKGQFYSNQPQHF.

The rearrangement uses TRBV19 and TRBJ2-1; possible D gene TRBD1, 6 bases. The germline V gene encodes CDR1 LNHDA and CDR2 SQIVND (reference sequence). The CDR3 loop spans 15 amino acids. Trimming shortened V by 3 bases and J by 6 bases, and 15 bases separated the two germline ends. In nucleotides, the CDR3 is TGTGCCAGTAGTATGGACAGCAATCGTCCCAATGAGCAGTTCTTC. The encoded protein is CASSMDSNRPNEQFF. Combining the CDR3 with reference TRBV19 and TRBJ2-1 gives the whole variable domain DGGITQSPKYLFRKEGQNVTLSCEQNLNHDAMYWYRQDPGQGLRLIYYSQIVNDFQKGDIAEGYSVSREKKESFPLTVTSAQKNPTAFYLCASSMDSNRPNEQFFGPGTRLTVL.

V usage is TRBV7-9 and J usage is TRBJ2-3; TRBD1 matches 7 bases. The CDR3 contains 14 residues. V was pared by 4 bases and J by 5 bases, with 6 bases of the junction left unmatched. In germline, CDR1 is SEHNR, CDR2 FQNEAQ (reference sequence). The CDR3 region is CASSSRGGEDTQYF. CDR3 nucleotide sequence: TGTGCCAGCAGCTCCCGAGGGGGCGAAGATACGCAGTATTTT.

This clone showed up just a few times. The genes are TRBV30 and TRBJ2-5, with D possibly TRBD2 on 5 matching bases. This CDR3 has 15 residues. The V gene lost 0 bases and the J gene lost 4 bases, with 15 bases spanning the gap. Looked up from germline, CDR1 is GTSNPN and CDR2 is SVGIG (reference sequence). Here the CDR3 reads CAWSVNMRAGETQYF. The CDR3 DNA reads TGTGCCTGGAGTGTAAATATGAGGGCGGGAGAGACCCAGTACTTC.

The chain has TRBV11-1 and TRBJ2-2; 7 bases map to TRBD1. The CDR3 spans 15 residues. Germline CDR1 SGHAT, CDR2 FQDESV (reference sequence). The trim removed 3 bases at V and 2 bases at J, leaving 3 bases unmatched. Here the CDR3 reads CASSFRDRNTGELFF. As DNA, the CDR3 is TGTGCCAGCAGCTTCCGGGACAGAAACACCGGGGAGCTGTTTTTT.

Only a few counts were recorded for this clone. The chain combines TRBV19 with TRBJ2-1, with TRBD2 matching over 8 bases. This CDR3 is built from 17 residues. J gave up 4 bases and V 5 bases, and 13 bases lay outside the gene matches. Germline CDR1 LNHDA, CDR2 SQIVND (reference sequence). CDR3 amino acids: CASSPNAGGSYYNEQFF. The CDR3 DNA sequence: TGTGCCAGTAGTCCCAACGCGGGAGGCTCCTATTACAATGAGCAGTTCTTC. Using reference TRBV19 and TRBJ2-1 for the parts outside the CDR3, the full variable domain is DGGITQSPKYLFRKEGQNVTLSCEQNLNHDAMYWYRQDPGQGLRLIYYSQIVNDFQKGDIAEGYSVSREKKESFPLTVTSAQKNPTAFYLCASSPNAGGSYYNEQFFGPGTRLTVL.

This clone was seen a few times. The rearrangement uses TRBV4-2 and TRBJ1-2, with TRBD1 identical over 7 bases. Unmatched junction bases numbered 8, after V lost 3 bases and J lost 1 base. Germline V CDR1 and CDR2: LGHNA, YNFKEQ. The CDR3 has 16 amino acids. CDR3 coding DNA: TGTGCCAGCAGCCAGGCCGGGACAGCCCTTAACTATGGCTACACCTTC. This codes for CASSQAGTALNYGYTF.

The chain recombines TRBV29-1 with TRBJ2-2; D perhaps matches TRBD2 (6 bases). Trimming shortened V by 0 bases and J by 5 bases, and 10 bases separated the two germline ends. The CDR3 spans 14 residues. The germline gives CDR1 SQVTM, CDR2 ANQGSEA. CDR3 sequence: CSVEDQAGTGELFF. CDR3 nucleotides: TGCAGCGTTGAAGACCAGGCGGGGACCGGGGAGCTGTTTTTT.

The J gene is TRBJ1-5, the V gene TRBV18, with D perhaps matching TRBD1 (6 bases). The length of the CDR3 is 16 residues. CDR1 and CDR2 from the germline V gene are KGHSH and LQKENI. Trimming removed 4 bases from V and 3 bases from J, with 16 bases in between. The CDR3 sequence is CASSQDIQGPNQPQHF. The CDR3 DNA reads TGTGCCAGCTCACAGGACATACAGGGCCCCAATCAGCCCCAGCATTTT.

This clone has a handful of counts. The V and J genes are TRBV30 and TRBJ2-1, with D uncertain. This CDR3 is 16 amino acids long. The V and J ends lost 2 bases and 4 bases respectively, with 18 bases between them. The germline V gene encodes CDR1 GTSNPN and CDR2 SVGIG (reference sequence). The CDR3 DNA reads as TGTGCCTGGAGTACACAGATCTCTCAGCCGTACAATGAGCAGTTCTTC. It codes for CAWSTQISQPYNEQFF.

This clone has a handful of counts. The rearrangement uses TRBV19 and TRBJ1-5; the D gene is possibly TRBD1 (5 bases). CDR3 length equals 15 residues. CDR1 and CDR2 (germline): LNHDA, SQIVND (reference sequence). V gave up 4 bases and J gave up 1 base, with 11 bases separating them. The CDR3 DNA reads as TGTGCCAGTAGTACGAACCAGGGAAGCAATCAGCCCCAGCATTTT. Translating it yields CASSTNQGSNQPQHF.

The rearrangement links TRBV11-2 to TRBJ1-1; no reliable D call. The CDR3 runs to 13 residues. With 5 bases removed from V and 6 bases from J, the gap between germline ends came to 13 bases. CDR1 SGHAT and CDR2 FQNNGV come from the germline V gene. CDR3 sequence (DNA): TGTGCCAGCAGCCCCGTCCGTCTCCCTGAAGCTTTCTTT. Translating gives CASSPVRLPEAFF.

This clone turned up a few times. The chain has TRBV7-3 and TRBJ2-2; D is perhaps TRBD2 (7 bases). Germline CDR1 reads SGHTA; CDR2 reads FQGTGA. The CDR3 has 16 amino acids. V dropped 3 bases and J dropped 1 base, with 12 bases sitting between them. This CDR3 is CASSFVGGQNTGELFF. In DNA, the CDR3 is TGTGCCAGCAGCTTCGTCGGGGGGCAGAACACCGGGGAGCTGTTTTTT. The full variable domain, in which reference TRBV7-3 and TRBJ2-2 provide the parts outside the CDR3, is GAGVSQTPSNKVTEKGKYVELRCDPISGHTALYWYRQSLGQGPEFLIYFQGTGAADDSGLPNDRFFAVRPEGSVSTLKIQRTERGDSAVYLCASSFVGGQNTGELFFGEGSRLTVL.

The sample holds a few counts of this clone. The chain couples TRBV13 to TRBJ2-5, with TRBD2 matching 9 bases. The CDR3 is 14 amino acids. J lost 5 bases, V lost 5 bases, and 6 bases had no gene match. Per germline, CDR1 PRHDT and CDR2 FYEKMQ (reference sequence). The CDR3 nucleotides read TGTGCCAGCAGCACGGGACTAGCTGGGGAGACCCAGTACTTC. It is translated as CASSTGLAGETQYF.

This clone was detected only a few times. The rearrangement joins TRBV7-3 to TRBJ2-1; 8 bases line up with TRBD2. Germline V lookup: CDR1 SGHTA, CDR2 FQGTGA. J gave up 1 base and V 5 bases, and 7 bases lay outside the gene matches. CDR3 length equals 16 residues. The CDR3 nucleotides are TGTGCCAGCAGCCCCGCCGCGGGGGGTTCCTACAATGAGCAGTTCTTC. Amino acids: CASSPAAGGSYNEQFF. Looking up the rest from reference TRBV7-3 and TRBJ2-1 gives the full variable domain: GAGVSQTPSNKVTEKGKYVELRCDPISGHTALYWYRQSLGQGPEFLIYFQGTGAADDSGLPNDRFFAVRPEGSVSTLKIQRTERGDSAVYLCASSPAAGGSYNEQFFGPGTRLTVL.

This chain uses TRBV5-1 with TRBJ2-2, with 9 bases matching TRBD2. Germline V gene sequence: CDR1 SGHRS, CDR2 YFSETQ. The CDR3 has 20 amino acids. V lost 1 base to trimming and J lost 0 bases; unmatched junction nucleotides: 13. CDR3 region: CASSLTSFGAGGSNTGELFF. The CDR3, as DNA: TGCGCCAGCAGCTTGACCTCGTTCGGGGCGGGAGGGTCGAACACCGGGGAGCTGTTTTTT.

This clone turned up a few times. V usage is TRBV15 and J usage is TRBJ1-5, with D unclear. The CDR3 is 13 residues long. Trimming cost V 0 bases and J 11 bases, with 11 bases left between them. Germline V gene sequence: CDR1 LNHNV, CDR2 YYDKDF (reference sequence). The CDR3 spells CATSRDQGRSQHF. The DNA of the CDR3 is TGTGCCACCAGCAGAGATCAAGGGAGGTCCCAGCATTTT.

This chain joins TRBV9 and TRBJ1-1; D unclear. Germline assignment: CDR1 SGDLS and CDR2 YYNGEE. Trimming removed 1 base at V and 1 base at J, with 8 bases between. CDR3 length equals 14 residues. CDR3 protein: CASSVLASNTEAFF. The CDR3 region has the DNA TGTGCCAGCAGCGTACTAGCATCGAACACTGAAGCTTTCTTT.